This entry features one TCR beta chain sequence. This sample is part of a study of blood T cell repertoires in COVID-19. Study in general: Some COVID-19 samples were acute and others convalescent; all came from the United States, Italy and Spain. T cells, B-cell-depleted T cells, or PBMCs supplied cDNA or gDNA.

Enrolment of Seattle patients took place during active infection, and they were followed longitudinally. V lost 2 bases, J lost 4 bases, and 11 bases lay in between. CDR1 is MDHEN, CDR2 SYDVKM, per germline. This CDR3 contains 14 residues. Original analysis: Reference gene primer amplification yielded estimated nucleated cell counts. TCRdb's table, derived via immunoSEQ multiplex PCR, lists solely in-frame clones and lacks some. That table is the source of V, J and clone size, and D and trimming were worked out from the DNA. The data contain around 220,000 clones, 82% of them singletons. The sequence was collected from a woman of 80 years or more with COVID-19, enrolled during active disease. The chain combines TRBV28 with TRBJ1-2; a possible D gene is TRBD1 (5 bases). Sequences were obtained from peripheral blood. CDR3 amino acids: CASSLVLGAYGYTF. CDR3 in DNA: TGTGCCAGCAGTTTAGTCCTTGGGGCCTATGGCTACACCTTC.